The T cell receptor (beta chain) described here comes from a study of T-cell reconstitution after alpha-beta-depleted transplantation in children. This clonotype was seen only a few times. Molecular barcoding with unique molecular identifiers was used for the TCRbeta library. TCRdb recomputed calls from the PCR reads with MiXCR, one row per CDR3 protein. The sample has 300,000 to 350,000 distinct CDR3 sequences; approximately 23% are singletons. Germline-derived CDR1 and CDR2 are SGHRS and YFSETQ. The junction had 6 bases not matched to a gene; V was cut back by 2 bases and J by 5 bases. The CDR3 extends over 15 amino acids.

V usage is TRBV5-1 and J usage is TRBJ2-2; TRBD1 matches 7 bases. This specimen consisted of PBMCs, mostly from graft donor cells, obtained 180 days after TCRalphabeta/CD19-depleted stem cell transplant. The sequence derives from a male patient between 5 and 17 years old who had a stem cell transplant for acute lymphoblastic leukemia, so the T cells may come from the graft donor. DNA for the CDR3: TGCGCCAGCAGCTTTGAGGGGGCGTCTACCGGGGAGCTGTTTTTT. Residues: CASSFEGASTGELFF.